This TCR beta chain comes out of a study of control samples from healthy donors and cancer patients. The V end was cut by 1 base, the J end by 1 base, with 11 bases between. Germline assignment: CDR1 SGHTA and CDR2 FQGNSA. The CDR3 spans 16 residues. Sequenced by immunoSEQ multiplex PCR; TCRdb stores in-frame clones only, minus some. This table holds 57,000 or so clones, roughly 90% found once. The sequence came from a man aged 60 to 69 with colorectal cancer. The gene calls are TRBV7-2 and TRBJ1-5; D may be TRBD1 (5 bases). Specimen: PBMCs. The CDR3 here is CASSLGGGGSNQPQHF. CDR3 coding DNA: TGTGCCAGCAGCTTAGGCGGGGGGGGGAGCAATCAGCCCCAGCATTTT.